This T cell receptor beta chain stems from a study of blood T cells in healthy people across ages. Notes on this clonotype: Antigen unknown.

Total RNA extracted from each sample amounted to at least 5 micrograms. Study-level findings and limits: The diversity estimates, figures obtained from one million T cells, were considered underestimates. Donor CMV status, an unknown factor, possibly confounded changes in expanded clonotypes.

The use of a sample-barcoded 5' primer and a J-beta primer mix characterized a second PCR of about 7 to 12 cycles. Each cDNA molecule was tagged by a template-switch adaptor that had 12 random nucleotides. Using its own MiXCR run on the 5' RACE reads, TCRdb lists one record per CDR3 protein. The sample has 700,000 to 950,000 distinct CDR3 sequences, 43% seen once. Input material: blood. The receptor's source is a woman aged 55-70 years in good health.

The CDR3: CASSPQDQPQHF. The CDR3, as DNA: TGTGCCAGCAGTCCACAGGATCAGCCCCAGCATTTT. The J gene is TRBJ1-5, the V gene TRBV27; D might be TRBD1 (5 bases). The CDR3 has 12 amino acids. V lost 5 bases and J lost 5, with 7 bases in between. Germline values: CDR1 MNHEY, CDR2 SMNVEV (reference sequence).